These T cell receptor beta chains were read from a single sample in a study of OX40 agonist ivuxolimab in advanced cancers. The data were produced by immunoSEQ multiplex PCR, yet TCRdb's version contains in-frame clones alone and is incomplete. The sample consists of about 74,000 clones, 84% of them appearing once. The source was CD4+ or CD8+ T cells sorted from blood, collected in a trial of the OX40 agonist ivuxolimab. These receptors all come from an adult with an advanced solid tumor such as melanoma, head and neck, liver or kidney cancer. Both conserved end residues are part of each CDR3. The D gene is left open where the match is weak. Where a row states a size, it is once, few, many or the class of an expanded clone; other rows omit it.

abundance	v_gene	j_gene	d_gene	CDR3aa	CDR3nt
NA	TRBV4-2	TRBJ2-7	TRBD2	CASSQDIGSGRFHEQYF	TGTGCCAGCAGCCAAGATATCGGTAGCGGGAGATTCCACGAGCAGTACTTC
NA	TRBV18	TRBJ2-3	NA	CASSRGAGTDTQYF	TGTGCCAGCTCAAGGGGGGCCGGCACAGATACGCAGTATTTT
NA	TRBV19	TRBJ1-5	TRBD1	CASSPMDRGHNQPQHF	TGTGCCAGTAGTCCGATGGACAGGGGGCATAATCAGCCCCAGCATTTT
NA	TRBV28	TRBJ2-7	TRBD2	CASRQTSGGSYEQYF	TGTGCCAGCAGGCAGACTAGCGGTGGATCCTACGAGCAGTACTTC
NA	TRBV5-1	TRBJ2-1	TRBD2	CASSLTSGGAAQFF	TGCGCCAGCAGTTTGACTAGCGGGGGGGCCGCGCAGTTCTTC
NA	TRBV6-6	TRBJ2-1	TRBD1	CASSYGGQGRRNEQFF	TGTGCCAGCAGTTACGGGGGACAGGGTAGGAGGAATGAGCAGTTCTTC
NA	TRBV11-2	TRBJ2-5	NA	CASSRTGGGGETQYF	TGTGCCAGCAGCCGTACAGGGGGCGGGGGGGAGACCCAGTACTTC
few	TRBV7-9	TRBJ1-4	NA	CASSSRSGLEKLFF	TGTGCCAGCAGCTCCCGCTCGGGCCTAGAAAAACTGTTTTTT
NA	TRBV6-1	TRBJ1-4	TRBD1	CASREQGQGDEKLFF	TGTGCCAGCAGGGAACAAGGACAGGGGGATGAAAAACTGTTTTTT
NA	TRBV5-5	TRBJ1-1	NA	CASSPRAGRGDTEAFF	TGTGCCAGCAGCCCGAGGGCAGGGCGAGGGGACACTGAAGCTTTCTTT
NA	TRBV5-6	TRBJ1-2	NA	CASSFTQRPQSNYGYTF	TGTGCCAGCAGCTTTACCCAGCGACCCCAATCTAACTATGGCTACACCTTC
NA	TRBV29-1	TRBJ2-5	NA	CSVDIKETQYF	TGCAGCGTTGACATTAAAGAGACCCAGTACTTC
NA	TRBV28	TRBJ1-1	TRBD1	CASSPRRGAFF	TGTGCCAGCAGTCCCCGCAGGGGGGCTTTCTTT
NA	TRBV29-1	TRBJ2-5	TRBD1	CSVLPGGGQETQYF	TGCAGCGTTCTCCCAGGGGGTGGACAAGAGACCCAGTACTTC
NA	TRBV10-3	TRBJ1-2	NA	CAISESIQGSYGYTF	TGTGCCATCAGTGAGTCGATTCAAGGGTCCTATGGCTACACCTTC
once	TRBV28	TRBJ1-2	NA	CASRLPGGADYGYTF	TGTGCCAGCAGACTACCTGGGGGGGCGGACTATGGCTACACCTTC
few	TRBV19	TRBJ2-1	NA	CASSSGPTGEQFF	TGTGCCAGTAGTTCAGGACCAACGGGTGAGCAGTTCTTC
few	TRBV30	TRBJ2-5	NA	CAWKVSGLQETQYF	TGTGCCTGGAAGGTCTCAGGCCTCCAAGAGACCCAGTACTTC
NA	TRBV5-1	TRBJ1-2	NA	CASSLTGDYGYTF	TGCGCCAGCAGCTTGACAGGTGACTATGGCTACACCTTC
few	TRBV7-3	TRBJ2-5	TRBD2	CASSLGSGGGTQETQYF	TGTGCCAGCAGCTTAGGCTCCGGCGGGGGAACACAAGAGACCCAGTACTTC
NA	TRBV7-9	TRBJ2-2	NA	CASSLSSGPSGELFF	TGTGCCAGCAGCTTAAGTTCAGGGCCCTCCGGGGAGCTGTTTTTT
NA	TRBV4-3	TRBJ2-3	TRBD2	CASSQDWGGDLGADTQYF	TGCGCCAGCAGCCAAGATTGGGGAGGGGACTTGGGGGCAGATACGCAGTATTTT
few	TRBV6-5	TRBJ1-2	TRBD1	CASGDRESGGGYTF	TGTGCCAGCGGGGACAGGGAGTCAGGGGGTGGCTACACCTTC
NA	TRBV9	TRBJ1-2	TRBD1	CASSPAGQDYGYTF	TGTGCCAGCAGCCCCGCCGGACAGGACTATGGCTACACCTTC
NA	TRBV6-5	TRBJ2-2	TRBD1	CASSYLTGGIGELFF	TGTGCCAGCAGTTACTTAACAGGGGGCATCGGGGAGCTGTTTTTT
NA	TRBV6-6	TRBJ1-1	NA	CASSYSSQPEAFF	TGTGCCAGCAGTTACTCGAGCCAGCCTGAAGCTTTCTTT
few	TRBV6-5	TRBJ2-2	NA	CASTITLGTGELFF	TGTGCCAGCACCATAACCTTGGGAACCGGGGAGCTGTTTTTT
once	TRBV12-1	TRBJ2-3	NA	CASSFVQVEDTQYF	TGTGCCAGCAGCTTTGTTCAGGTCGAAGATACGCAGTATTTT
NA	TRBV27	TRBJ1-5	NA	CASSLWGGRGQPQHF	TGTGCCAGCAGTTTATGGGGGGGGCGGGGGCAGCCCCAGCATTTT
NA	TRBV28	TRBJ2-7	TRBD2	CASSPGTSGSYEQYF	TGTGCCAGCAGCCCAGGGACTAGCGGTTCGTACGAGCAGTACTTC
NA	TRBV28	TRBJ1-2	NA	CASSFHTSDYGYTF	TGTGCCAGCAGTTTTCACACATCGGACTATGGCTACACCTTC
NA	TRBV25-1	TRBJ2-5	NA	CASSDRQPYQETQYF	TGTGCCAGCAGTGACCGCCAGCCCTACCAAGAGACCCAGTACTTC
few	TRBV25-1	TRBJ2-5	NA	CASSDIGTRQETQYF	TGTGCCAGCAGTGATATCGGGACACGCCAAGAGACCCAGTACTTC
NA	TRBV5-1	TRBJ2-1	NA	CASSSDGVPYNEQFF	TGCGCCAGCAGCTCGGACGGGGTACCTTACAATGAGCAGTTCTTC
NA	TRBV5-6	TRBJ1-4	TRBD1	CASSLTRDRVFATNEKLFF	TGTGCCAGCAGCCTGACCCGGGACAGGGTTTTTGCAACTAATGAAAAACTGTTTTTT
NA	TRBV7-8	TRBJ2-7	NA	CASSLQGSLAYEQYF	TGTGCCAGCAGCTTACAGGGATCCCTAGCCTACGAGCAGTACTTC
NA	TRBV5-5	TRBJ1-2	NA	CASSYNQNYGYTF	TGTGCCAGCAGCTATAATCAGAACTATGGCTACACCTTC
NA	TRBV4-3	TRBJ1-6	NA	CASSQVETPNSPLHF	TGCGCCAGCAGCCAAGTGGAGACACCCAATTCACCCCTCCACTTT
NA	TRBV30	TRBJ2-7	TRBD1	CAWGPGQGVNEQYF	TGTGCCTGGGGTCCGGGACAGGGGGTAAACGAGCAGTACTTC
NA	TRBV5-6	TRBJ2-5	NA	CASSWGPRGETQYF	TGTGCCAGCAGCTGGGGGCCGCGGGGCGAGACCCAGTACTTC
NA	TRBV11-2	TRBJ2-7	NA	CASSLRETVLYEQYF	TGTGCCAGCAGCTTACGAGAGACAGTACTCTACGAGCAGTACTTC
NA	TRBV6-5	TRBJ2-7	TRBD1	CASRGTVTPYEQYF	TGTGCCAGCAGAGGGACAGTAACTCCCTACGAGCAGTACTTC
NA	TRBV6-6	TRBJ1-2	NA	CASKGGGDGYTF	TGTGCCAGCAAAGGGGGGGGTGATGGCTACACCTTC
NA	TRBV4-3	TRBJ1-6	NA	CASSQGGQSNSPLHF	TGCGCCAGCAGCCAAGGCGGACAGTCTAATTCACCCCTCCACTTT
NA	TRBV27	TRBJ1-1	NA	CASSLMSGSTEAFF	TGTGCCAGCAGTTTAATGTCTGGGAGTACTGAAGCTTTCTTT
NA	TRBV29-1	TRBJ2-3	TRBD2	CSVEGGRDTDTQYF	TGCAGCGTTGAAGGAGGGAGGGACACAGATACGCAGTATTTT
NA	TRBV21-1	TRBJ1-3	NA	CASSEQGNLSGNTIYF	TGTGCCAGCAGCGAACAGGGAAACCTCTCTGGAAACACCATATATTTT